This T cell receptor (beta chain) emerged from a study of T cells in pancreatic ductal adenocarcinoma. A remark on this clone: As yet, its antigen is unknown.

Germline V gene sequence: CDR1 SGHNT, CDR2 YENEEA. The length of the CDR3 is 17 residues. The V and J ends lost 5 bases and 2 bases, in that order; junction bases with no gene match: 12. Study results and limitations: The resected pancreatic cancer cohort was biased toward the minority with early-stage disease. Blood clonality (about 0.072) did not differ significantly from tumor (roughly 0.1). Blood had more productive templates and about 8-fold more unique clonotypes than tumor.

Produced via immunoSEQ multiplex PCR; TCRdb's table is partial and in-frame only. This table has over 100,000 clones, 90% to 95% appearing once. No neoadjuvant therapy was given to the selected pancreatic ductal adenocarcinoma patients before their surgery. The TCR sequence derives from a human donor with pancreatic ductal adenocarcinoma. The sample was PBMCs. The genes are TRBV11-3 and TRBJ2-1; 7 nucleotides match TRBD2. CDR3 coding DNA: TGTGCCAGCAGCCCCAGTGTGGGGGGAGGGCCCTACAATGAGCAGTTCTTC. Translating gives CASSPSVGGGPYNEQFF.